The next 23 T cell receptor beta chains were all read from a single sample in a study of CD8+ T cells in alopecia areata. Treatment reported: oral pan-JAK inhibitor, 5-10 mg twice daily. Following RNA extraction, reverse transcription yielded cDNA that acted as the sequencing template. Profiling relied on immunoSEQ multiplex PCR, and the TCRdb table lists in-frame clones only, not all of them. The table has some 150,000 clones, about 61% seen once. This material consisted of CD4+ T cells sorted from blood, taken at approximately week 55, from a patient treated with tofacitinib. Receptor source: a human donor with alopecia areata.

Comment on this clone: In the same sample, other DNA sequences code for this CDR3. The rearrangement links TRBV5-4 to TRBJ1-2; D might be TRBD1 (6 bases). CDR3 length equals 13 residues. CDR1 SGHNT and CDR2 YYREEE come from the germline V gene (reference sequence). V was clipped by 0 bases and J by 7 bases, with 10 bases between them. The CDR3 reads CASSLAGAVGYTF. The CDR3 region has the DNA TGTGCCAGCAGCTTGGCAGGGGCGGTTGGCTACACCTTC.

The chain employs TRBV5-1 and TRBJ2-5, with D perhaps matching TRBD1 (8 bases). V was shortened by 5 bases and J by 5 bases, with 19 bases between the two germline ends. The CDR3 has 15 amino acids. The germline V gene has CDR1 SGHRS and CDR2 YFSETQ. CDR3 amino acids: CASSWIGQGGETQYF. The CDR3 DNA sequence: TGCGCCAGCAGTTGGATCGGACAGGGAGGGGAGACCCAGTACTTC.

This clone was seen only a few times. The chain employs TRBV2 and TRBJ2-6, with D perhaps being TRBD1 or TRBD2 (5 bases each). CDR3 length: 15 residues. With 5 bases removed from V and 0 bases from J, the gap between germline ends came to 8 bases. Germline values: CDR1 SNHLY, CDR2 FYNNEI. The CDR3 loop is CASSTGGSGANVLTF. CDR3 DNA: TGTGCCAGCAGTACTGGGGGCTCTGGGGCCAACGTCCTGACTTTC.

This sequence joins TRBV10-3 and TRBJ2-7; D unclear. The V gene's germline CDR1 is ENHRY and CDR2 SYGVKD. The CDR3 consists of 12 residues. V lost 2 bases and J lost 4, with 6 bases in between. In DNA form, the CDR3 reads TGTGCCATCAGTGAGAATGGATACGAGCAGTACTTC. This sequence encodes CAISENGYEQYF.

This sequence joins TRBV10-3 and TRBJ1-2; D uncertain. CDR3 size: 13 residues. V dropped 4 bases and J dropped 4 bases, with 10 bases sitting between them. CDR1 is ENHRY, CDR2 SYGVKD, per germline. The CDR3 nucleotides read TGTGCCATCAGTGGGGCCAGTAGCTATGGCTACACCTTC. It is translated as CAISGASSYGYTF.

V is TRBV30 and J is TRBJ2-7, with D possibly TRBD1 on 5 matching bases. The CDR3 spans 12 residues. The V and J ends lost 3 bases and 5 bases respectively, with 11 bases between them. Germline V gene sequence: CDR1 GTSNPN, CDR2 SVGIG (reference sequence). Written as DNA, the CDR3 is TGTGCCTGGAGACCGGACATTCACGAGCAGTACTTC. The encoded protein is CAWRPDIHEQYF.

V gene TRBV25-1 combines with J gene TRBJ1-6; no reliable D call. Per the germline V gene, CDR1 is MGHDK and CDR2 is SYGVNS. V dropped 3 bases and J dropped 4 bases, with 4 bases sitting between them. This CDR3 has 13 residues. The CDR3 coding sequence is TGTGCCAGCAGTGAGAATTATAATTCACCCCTCCACTTT. Translated, it gives CASSENYNSPLHF. The whole variable domain, filled in from reference TRBV25-1 and TRBJ1-6, reads EADIYQTPRYLVIGTGKKITLECSQTMGHDKMYWYQQDPGMELHLIHYSYGVNSTEKGDLSSESTVSRIRTEHFPLTLESARPSHTSQYLCASSENYNSPLHFGNGTRLTVT.

The chain is built from TRBV30 and TRBJ1-5, with D perhaps matching TRBD1 (5 bases). Trimming left V 4 bases short and J 2 bases short, with 12 bases between. Germline assignment: CDR1 GTSNPN and CDR2 SVGIG (reference sequence). The CDR3 has 14 amino acids. Here the CDR3 reads CAWTRGTGNQPQHF. CDR3 DNA: TGTGCCTGGACAAGGGGTACGGGCAATCAGCCCCAGCATTTT.

V and J are TRBV7-2 and TRBJ2-1; 11 bases fit TRBD2. V shed 5 bases, J shed 4 bases, and the junction held 10 bases outside the gene matches. The CDR3 has 17 amino acids. CDR1 and CDR2 from the germline V gene are SGHTA and FQGNSA. The DNA of the CDR3 is TGTGCCAGCAGCCCGGGACTAGCGGCAACTCGTTACAATGAGCAGTTCTTC. This encodes CASSPGLAATRYNEQFF.

The chain couples TRBV20-1 to TRBJ2-5; D remains ambiguous. The germline CDR1 and CDR2 sequences are DFQATT and SNEGSKA (reference sequence). The CDR3 consists of 11 residues. Trimming removed 3 bases at V and 5 bases at J, with 7 bases between. CDR3 coding DNA: TGCAGTGCTAGTCATATTGAGACCCAGTACTTC. As protein: CSASHIETQYF.

The gene calls are TRBV6-5 and TRBJ2-5, with 7 bases identical to TRBD2. Trimming removed 6 bases from V and 3 bases from J; junction bases left unmatched: 10. Per the germline V gene, CDR1 is MNHEY and CDR2 is SVGAGI. This CDR3 region has 15 residues. The CDR3 sequence: CASSLSGGLKETQYF. CDR3 sequence (DNA): TGTGCCAGCAGCCTCTCGGGGGGACTGAAAGAGACCCAGTACTTC.

The rearrangement joins TRBV29-1 to TRBJ1-2; D is unclear. The CDR3 spans 11 residues. Trimming shortened V by 4 bases and J by 6 bases, and 9 bases separated the two germline ends. In germline, CDR1 is SQVTM, CDR2 ANQGSEA. The DNA of the CDR3 is TGCAGCGTTGGAGGGTCCGATGGCTACACCTTC. It specifies CSVGGSDGYTF.

This clone has only a few counts. V usage is TRBV2 and J usage is TRBJ2-7; 9 nucleotides align to TRBD1. CDR1 SNHLY and CDR2 FYNNEI come from the germline V gene. J was trimmed by 2 bases and V by 4 bases; bases with no gene match: 6. CDR3 length: 15 amino acids. The CDR3 spells CASSVRGQGAYEQYF. The CDR3 DNA follows: TGTGCCAGCAGTGTGAGGGGACAGGGCGCCTACGAGCAGTACTTC.

This sequence joins TRBV30 and TRBJ1-4, with 7 bases fitting TRBD1. Germline CDR1 GTSNPN, CDR2 SVGIG (reference sequence). J gave up 7 bases and V 4 bases, and 6 bases lay outside the gene matches. The CDR3 is made up of 13 amino acids. The CDR3 DNA reads as TGTGCCTGGACGGGGACAGATGGTGAAAAACTGTTTTTT. Amino acid sequence: CAWTGTDGEKLFF.

This clone was seen only a few times. The rearrangement links TRBV6-6 to TRBJ1-1; no clear D. Trimming cost V 2 bases and J 0 bases, with 7 bases left between them. Germline loops: CDR1 MNHNY, CDR2 SVGAGI (reference sequence). The CDR3 is 14 amino acids. CDR3 nucleotides: TGTGCCAGCAGTTACAGGGTCTTGAACACTGAAGCTTTCTTT. Translation: CASSYRVLNTEAFF.

This clone turned up a few times. The CDR3 nucleotides are TGTGCCATCAGTGTTACAGGGACGTCCTCCTACGAGCAGTACTTC. Its translation is CAISVTGTSSYEQYF. The chain recombines TRBV10-3 with TRBJ2-7; possible D gene TRBD1, 6 bases. The CDR3 totals 15 residues. Germline CDR1 ENHRY, CDR2 SYGVKD. Trimming pared 4 bases from V and 0 bases from J, leaving 13 bases between.

The J gene is TRBJ2-7, the V gene TRBV10-3; D possibly matches TRBD1 or TRBD2 (5 bases each). Germline lookup yields CDR1 ENHRY and CDR2 SYGVKD. Deletions cut 7 bases from V and 0 bases from J, with 13 bases between. CDR3 length: 14 residues. CDR3 protein: CAITRDVSSYEQYF. The CDR3 region has the DNA TGTGCCATCACTCGGGACGTCTCCTCCTACGAGCAGTACTTC.

The sample holds one count of this clone. This rearrangement joins TRBV5-6 to TRBJ2-5, with 8 bases fitting TRBD2. V lost 1 base and J lost 6; bases outside the gene matches: 8. Germline loops: CDR1 SGHDT, CDR2 YYEEEE. This CDR3 is 15 amino acids long. CDR3 loop: CASSLREGFTKTQYF. DNA for the CDR3: TGTGCCAGCAGCTTGCGGGAGGGTTTTACGAAGACCCAGTACTTC.

The chain combines TRBV29-1 with TRBJ2-1; 7 positions agree with TRBD1. The CDR3 has 12 residues. Per the germline V gene, CDR1 is SQVTM and CDR2 is ANQGSEA. Unmatched junction bases numbered 2, after V lost 2 bases and J lost 7 bases. The CDR3 loop is CSVERGRNEQFF. CDR3 nucleotides: TGCAGCGTTGAAAGGGGGCGAAATGAGCAGTTCTTC.

This chain joins TRBV30 and TRBJ2-5; D may be TRBD1 (5 bases). Trimming left V 1 base short and J 0 bases short, with 6 bases between. This CDR3 has 13 amino acids. Germline V gene lookup returns CDR1 GTSNPN and CDR2 SVGIG (reference sequence). CDR3 nucleotides: TGTGCCTGGAGTGGACAGCACCAAGAGACCCAGTACTTC. Its protein is CAWSGQHQETQYF.

The chain carries TRBV27 and TRBJ2-3, with TRBD1 as a possible D gene (6 bases). Germline CDR1 and CDR2: MNHEY and SMNVEV (reference sequence). The ends were cut back, 0 bases at V and 6 bases at J, with 10 bases in the middle. The CDR3 is 14 residues long. CDR3 nucleotide sequence: TGTGCCAGCAGTTTATCCAGGGGTGCGGATACGCAGTATTTT. This gives the protein CASSLSRGADTQYF.

The V gene is TRBV6-1, the J gene TRBJ2-7; D unclear. Germline CDR1 MNHNS, CDR2 SASEGT. V lost 5 bases and J lost 2, with 13 bases in between. This CDR3 spans 14 amino acids. CDR3 in amino acids: CASSPTWAPYEQYF. The CDR3 nucleotides are TGTGCCAGCAGTCCAACCTGGGCGCCCTACGAGCAGTACTTC.

V usage is TRBV4-2 and J usage is TRBJ2-3; 13 bases line up with TRBD2. The germline CDR1 and CDR2 sequences are LGHNA and YNFKEQ. The CDR3 is made up of 17 amino acids. V was clipped by 5 bases and J by 0 bases; unmatched bases: 5. The CDR3 DNA sequence: TGTGCCAGCAGCGGACTAGCGGGGGTTCCTAGCACAGATACGCAGTATTTT. Translation: CASSGLAGVPSTDTQYF.